This TCR beta chain derives from a study of human T cells and chemical hapten exposure. Study context: How much TCR each sample yielded varied, mostly because pooled library volumes differed slightly. Points from the study as a whole: With regard to DPC sensitization, TCRs above 1 in 1000 frequency did not change.

As to time point: patch test 2, 6 weeks after DPC sensitization. Sample treatment: therapeutic diphenylcyclopropenone sensitization with weekly scalp DPC. Germline V gene lookup returns CDR1 KGHDR and CDR2 SFDVKD. This CDR3 region has 12 residues. Trimming shortened V by 4 bases and J by 4 bases, and 3 bases separated the two germline ends. Per the original methods: TCR counts had a median of about 92,000 per sample and spanned about 23,224 to 750,000. TCRdb reprocessed the RACE reads with MiXCR, giving one entry per CDR3 protein. Clone size and V and J calls follow TCRdb, not the original study. The top ten clones hold approximately 2.2% of a sample with about 96,000 distinct CDR3 sequences, 7% to 10% of them seen once. This clonotype was seen a few times. The antigen remains unidentified.

The clonotype originates from a woman between 35 and 50 years old with alopecia areata. Some clones in this sample may be carry-over from other donors' samples. The V and J genes are TRBV24-1 and TRBJ2-2; no firm D call. The sample consisted of whole blood, taken in connection with sensitization to the hapten diphenylcyclopropenone (DPC). The CDR3 region has the DNA TGTGCCACCAGTGAGCGCACCGGGGAGCTGTTTTTT. Translating it yields CATSERTGELFF.